This T cell receptor (beta chain) was identified in a study of T cells in Graves' hyperthyroidism and ophthalmopathy. Broader study findings: Ophthalmopathy was distinguished from stable hyperthyroidism by 13 V-J signatures. Most thyroid-expanded clonotypes above 0.001 were also found in blood.

This clonotype occurred many times. The antigen remains unidentified. When ophthalmopathy did not progress within 18 months, Graves' hyperthyroidism was considered stable. Amplification yielded TCR beta CDR3 regions, with RNA transcripts as the source. Carried out on the TCR CDR3, a first-round RT-PCR used the HTBI primer set. TCRdb re-analysed the multiplex PCR reads in MiXCR, keeping a single row per CDR3 protein. The data contain about 740,000 distinct CDR3 sequences, 14% of them singletons. CDR1 is DFQATT, CDR2 SNEGSKA, per germline (reference sequence). This CDR3 is 16 amino acids long. Trimming removed 2 bases from V and 5 bases from J; junction bases left unmatched: 10.

The V and J genes are TRBV20-1 and TRBJ2-4; 9 positions match TRBD2. The sequence was obtained from a woman aged 18-29 years with Graves' hyperthyroidism. The material sequenced was blood. The CDR3 loop is CSARRGGAGGENIQYF. The CDR3 coding sequence is TGCAGTGCTAGAAGAGGGGGAGCGGGGGGTGAAAACATTCAGTACTTC.